Included here is one T cell receptor (beta chain) sequence, with context. Its target is not known. The record originates from a study of blood T cells in healthy people across ages. Study-level results: Expanded clonotype shifts may have been confounded, as the donors had an unknown CMV status.

It was with a sample-barcoded 5' primer and a J-beta primer mix that a second PCR of about 7 to 12 cycles was run. TCRdb recomputed calls from the 5' RACE reads with MiXCR, one row per CDR3 protein. The sample comprises some 1.5 million distinct CDR3 sequences, roughly 28% of which are singletons, and 7.7% rests with the top ten. V was pared by 0 bases and J by 0 bases, with 16 bases of the junction left unmatched. Germline V lookup: CDR1 MNHEY, CDR2 SVGAGI. The CDR3 runs to 21 residues. Sequencing was carried out using blood. This TCR derives from a woman in her twenties or thirties in good health. J is TRBJ2-7 and V is TRBV6-5; 11 positions agree with TRBD2. The CDR3 DNA is TGTGCCAGCAGTTACTCGGCCTACAGGGGGACTACTAGCGGGAGCTCCTACGAGCAGTACTTC. It specifies CASSYSAYRGTTSGSSYEQYF.